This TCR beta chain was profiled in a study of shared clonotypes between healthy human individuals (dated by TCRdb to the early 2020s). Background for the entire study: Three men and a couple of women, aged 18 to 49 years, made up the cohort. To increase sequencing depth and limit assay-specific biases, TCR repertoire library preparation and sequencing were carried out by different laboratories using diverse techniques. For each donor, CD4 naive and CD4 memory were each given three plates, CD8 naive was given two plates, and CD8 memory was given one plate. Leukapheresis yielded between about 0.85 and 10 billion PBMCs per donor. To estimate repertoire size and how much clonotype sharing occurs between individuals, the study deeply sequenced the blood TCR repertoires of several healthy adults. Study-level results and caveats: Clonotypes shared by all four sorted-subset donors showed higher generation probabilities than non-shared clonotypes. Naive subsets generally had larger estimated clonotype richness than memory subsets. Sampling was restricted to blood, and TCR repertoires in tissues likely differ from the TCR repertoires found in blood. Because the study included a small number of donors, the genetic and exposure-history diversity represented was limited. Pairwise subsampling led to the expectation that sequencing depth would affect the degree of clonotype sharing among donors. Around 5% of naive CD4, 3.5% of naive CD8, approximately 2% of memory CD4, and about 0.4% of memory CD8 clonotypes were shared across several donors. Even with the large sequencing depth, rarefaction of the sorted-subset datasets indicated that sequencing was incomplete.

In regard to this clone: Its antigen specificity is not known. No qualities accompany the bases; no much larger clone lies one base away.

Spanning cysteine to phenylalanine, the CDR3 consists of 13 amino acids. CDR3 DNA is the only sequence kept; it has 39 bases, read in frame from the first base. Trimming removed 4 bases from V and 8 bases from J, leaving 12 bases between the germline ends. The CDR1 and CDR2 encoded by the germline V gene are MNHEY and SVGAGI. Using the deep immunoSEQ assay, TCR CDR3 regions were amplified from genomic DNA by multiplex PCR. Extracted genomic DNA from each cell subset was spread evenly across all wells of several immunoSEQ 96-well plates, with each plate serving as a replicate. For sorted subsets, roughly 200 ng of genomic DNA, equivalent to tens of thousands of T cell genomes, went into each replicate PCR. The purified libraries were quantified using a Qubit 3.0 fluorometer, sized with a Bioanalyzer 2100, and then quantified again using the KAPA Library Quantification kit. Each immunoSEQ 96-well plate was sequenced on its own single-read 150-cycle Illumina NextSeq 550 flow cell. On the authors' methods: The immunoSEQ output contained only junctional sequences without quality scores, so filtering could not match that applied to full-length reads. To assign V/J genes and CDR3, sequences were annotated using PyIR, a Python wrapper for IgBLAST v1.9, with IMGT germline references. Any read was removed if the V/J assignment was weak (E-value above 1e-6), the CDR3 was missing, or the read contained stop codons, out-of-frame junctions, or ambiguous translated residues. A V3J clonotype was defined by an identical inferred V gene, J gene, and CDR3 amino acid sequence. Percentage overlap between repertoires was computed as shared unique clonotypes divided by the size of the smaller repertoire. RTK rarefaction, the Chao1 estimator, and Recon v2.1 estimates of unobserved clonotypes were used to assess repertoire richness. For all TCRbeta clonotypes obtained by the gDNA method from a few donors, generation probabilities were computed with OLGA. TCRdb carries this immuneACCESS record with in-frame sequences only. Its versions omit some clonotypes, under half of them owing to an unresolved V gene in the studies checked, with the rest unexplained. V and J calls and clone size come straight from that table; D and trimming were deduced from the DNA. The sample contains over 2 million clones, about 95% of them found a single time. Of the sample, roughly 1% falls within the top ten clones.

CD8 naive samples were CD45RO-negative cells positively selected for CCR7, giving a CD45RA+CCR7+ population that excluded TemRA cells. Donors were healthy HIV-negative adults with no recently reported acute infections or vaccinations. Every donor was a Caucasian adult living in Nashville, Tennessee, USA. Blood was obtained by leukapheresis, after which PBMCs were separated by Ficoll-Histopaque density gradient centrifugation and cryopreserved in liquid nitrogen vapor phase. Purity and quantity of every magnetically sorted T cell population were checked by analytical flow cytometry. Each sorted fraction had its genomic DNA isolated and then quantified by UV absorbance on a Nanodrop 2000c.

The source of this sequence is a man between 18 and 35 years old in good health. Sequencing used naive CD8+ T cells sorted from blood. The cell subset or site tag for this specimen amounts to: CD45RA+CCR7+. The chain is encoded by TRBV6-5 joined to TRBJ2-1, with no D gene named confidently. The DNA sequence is TGTGCCAGCAGTTTTTCTCTAGGCTATGAGCAGTTCTTC. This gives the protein CASSFSLGYEQFF.